The rows below give T cell receptor beta chains drawn from one sample of a study of blood T cell repertoires in COVID-19. Assay used: immunoSEQ multiplex PCR; TCRdb lists only in-frame clones, some missing. The sample holds 95,000 to 110,000 clones, just over 85% seen once. The sample taken for sequencing was peripheral blood. The source of these receptors is a human donor in a cohort sampled during active COVID-19. Both conserved end residues are part of each CDR3. The order of the fields is V gene, clone size, J gene, D gene, CDR3 protein, CDR3 DNA. A D gene is named only where the DNA matches it firmly. Expanded clones are given a class, and other clones once, few, many or no size at all.

v_call: TRBV28
clone_size: -
j_call: TRBJ2-7
d_call: -
cdr3_aa: CASSLISGPYEQYF
cdr3_nt: TGTGCCAGCAGTTTAATTTCGGGTCCCTACGAGCAGTACTTC

v_call: TRBV28
clone_size: -
j_call: TRBJ2-7
d_call: TRBD1
cdr3_aa: CASSHTGTGEYEQYF
cdr3_nt: TGTGCCAGCAGCCATACCGGGACAGGGGAGTACGAGCAGTACTTC

v_call: TRBV18
clone_size: many
j_call: TRBJ2-7
d_call: -
cdr3_aa: CASSLWVSGTPSYEQYF
cdr3_nt: TGTGCCAGCTCACTATGGGTTTCCGGGACACCTTCCTACGAGCAGTACTTC

v_call: TRBV11-3
clone_size: -
j_call: TRBJ2-1
d_call: -
cdr3_aa: CASSHLGGEQFF
cdr3_nt: TGTGCCAGCAGCCACCTAGGCGGTGAGCAGTTCTTC

v_call: TRBV6-2/TRBV6-3
clone_size: -
j_call: TRBJ2-3
d_call: -
cdr3_aa: CASSYPDTTDTQYF
cdr3_nt: TGTGCCAGCAGTTACCCTGACACCACAGATACGCAGTATTTT

v_call: TRBV3-1/TRBV3-2
clone_size: -
j_call: TRBJ2-7
d_call: TRBD2
cdr3_aa: CASSLPGLAREQYF
cdr3_nt: TGTGCCAGCAGCCTCCCGGGACTAGCCCGCGAGCAGTACTTC

v_call: TRBV5-1
clone_size: once
j_call: TRBJ1-3
d_call: -
cdr3_aa: CASSLEGGVTGNTIYF
cdr3_nt: TGCGCCAGCAGCTTGGAAGGGGGGGTAACTGGAAACACCATATATTTT

v_call: TRBV7-3
clone_size: -
j_call: TRBJ2-5
d_call: -
cdr3_aa: CASSPTVGGDQYF
cdr3_nt: TGTGCCAGCAGCCCAACCGTGGGAGGAGACCAGTACTTC

v_call: TRBV15
clone_size: -
j_call: TRBJ1-5
d_call: -
cdr3_aa: CATSRDRSDSNQPQHF
cdr3_nt: TGTGCCACCAGCAGAGATAGGTCGGACAGTAATCAGCCCCAGCATTTT

v_call: TRBV19
clone_size: -
j_call: TRBJ2-7
d_call: -
cdr3_aa: CASSIDRGPYEQYF
cdr3_nt: TGTGCCAGTAGTATAGACAGGGGCCCCTACGAGCAGTACTTC

v_call: TRBV24-1
clone_size: -
j_call: TRBJ1-4
d_call: -
cdr3_aa: CATSDARGFNEKLFF
cdr3_nt: TGTGCCACCAGTGATGCCCGGGGATTTAATGAAAAACTGTTTTTT

v_call: TRBV2
clone_size: -
j_call: TRBJ1-1
d_call: -
cdr3_aa: CASSAEGNTEAFF
cdr3_nt: TGTGCCAGCAGCGCGGAGGGGAACACTGAAGCTTTCTTT

v_call: TRBV5-1
clone_size: -
j_call: TRBJ2-5
d_call: TRBD1
cdr3_aa: CASSPTRTGGQTQYF
cdr3_nt: TGCGCCAGCAGCCCAACGCGGACAGGGGGGCAGACCCAGTACTTC

v_call: TRBV18
clone_size: -
j_call: TRBJ2-5
d_call: TRBD2
cdr3_aa: CASSPRLAHAATSGKETQYF
cdr3_nt: TGTGCCAGCTCACCACGTCTCGCACATGCTGCTACTAGCGGGAAAGAGACCCAGTACTTC

v_call: TRBV6-4
clone_size: -
j_call: TRBJ2-1
d_call: -
cdr3_aa: CASSEGQGGNEQFF
cdr3_nt: TGTGCCAGCAGTGAAGGTCAGGGAGGAAATGAGCAGTTCTTC

v_call: TRBV19
clone_size: -
j_call: TRBJ2-1
d_call: -
cdr3_aa: CASSIVGSEQFF
cdr3_nt: TGTGCCAGTAGTATAGTGGGCAGTGAGCAGTTCTTC

v_call: TRBV9
clone_size: -
j_call: TRBJ1-6
d_call: TRBD1
cdr3_aa: CASSTGQGGAPLHF
cdr3_nt: TGTGCCAGCAGCACTGGACAGGGAGGTGCACCCCTCCACTTT

v_call: TRBV28
clone_size: -
j_call: TRBJ2-7
d_call: TRBD2
cdr3_aa: CASSPLKAGVGHEQYF
cdr3_nt: TGTGCCAGCAGTCCGCTGAAGGCGGGAGTAGGTCACGAGCAGTACTTC

v_call: TRBV28
clone_size: once
j_call: TRBJ1-4
d_call: -
cdr3_aa: CASSLRGGNEKLFF
cdr3_nt: TGTGCCAGCAGTTTACGGGGAGGAAATGAAAAACTGTTTTTT

v_call: TRBV10-3
clone_size: once
j_call: TRBJ2-4
d_call: TRBD2
cdr3_aa: CAISVSSGDRGAKNIQYF
cdr3_nt: TGTGCCATCAGTGTGAGTAGCGGGGACCGGGGAGCCAAAAACATTCAGTACTTC

v_call: TRBV11-1
clone_size: few
j_call: TRBJ1-1
d_call: -
cdr3_aa: CASSQGAGLFDTEAFF
cdr3_nt: TGTGCCAGCAGCCAAGGGGCAGGGTTGTTCGACACTGAAGCTTTCTTT

v_call: TRBV27
clone_size: -
j_call: TRBJ2-7
d_call: -
cdr3_aa: CASSSSAGDLSYEQYF
cdr3_nt: TGTGCCAGCAGCTCCTCCGCAGGGGACCTCTCCTACGAGCAGTACTTC

v_call: TRBV5-1
clone_size: -
j_call: TRBJ1-2
d_call: -
cdr3_aa: CASSLLGGNYGYTF
cdr3_nt: TGCGCCAGCAGCTTGTTAGGAGGGAACTATGGCTACACCTTC

v_call: TRBV5-1
clone_size: -
j_call: TRBJ1-6
d_call: -
cdr3_aa: CASSLTGIAPLHF
cdr3_nt: TGCGCCAGCAGTCTCACAGGGATTGCCCCCCTCCACTTT

v_call: TRBV4-1
clone_size: -
j_call: TRBJ2-3
d_call: TRBD1
cdr3_aa: CASSRGQGGTDTQYF
cdr3_nt: TGCGCCAGCAGCCGGGGACAGGGAGGGACAGATACGCAGTATTTT

v_call: TRBV19
clone_size: -
j_call: TRBJ2-7
d_call: -
cdr3_aa: CASSIQGEDYEQYF
cdr3_nt: TGTGCCAGTAGTATACAGGGGGAGGATTACGAGCAGTACTTC

v_call: TRBV6-5
clone_size: -
j_call: TRBJ2-5
d_call: -
cdr3_aa: CASPSGEREETQYF
cdr3_nt: TGTGCCAGCCCGTCGGGGGAGAGGGAAGAGACCCAGTACTTC

v_call: TRBV18
clone_size: -
j_call: TRBJ2-7
d_call: -
cdr3_aa: CASSQGQGTYEQYF
cdr3_nt: TGTGCCAGCTCACAAGGACAAGGAACCTACGAGCAGTACTTC

v_call: TRBV28
clone_size: once
j_call: TRBJ2-6
d_call: -
cdr3_aa: CASSLAGETHSGANVLTF
cdr3_nt: TGTGCCAGCAGTTTGGCTGGAGAAACCCACTCTGGGGCCAACGTCCTGACTTTC

v_call: TRBV20-1
clone_size: -
j_call: TRBJ2-7
d_call: -
cdr3_aa: CSALSYEQYF
cdr3_nt: TGCAGTGCTCTCAGCTACGAGCAGTACTTC

v_call: TRBV5-1
clone_size: -
j_call: TRBJ1-2
d_call: -
cdr3_aa: CASSQQGLLRYGYTF
cdr3_nt: TGCGCCAGCAGCCAACAGGGCCTCCTTAGGTATGGCTACACCTTC

v_call: TRBV19
clone_size: once
j_call: TRBJ2-2
d_call: -
cdr3_aa: CASRLDIRGNTGELFF
cdr3_nt: TGTGCCAGTAGACTCGATATCAGGGGGAACACCGGGGAGCTGTTTTTT

v_call: TRBV5-1
clone_size: -
j_call: TRBJ1-5
d_call: TRBD1
cdr3_aa: CASSWGQGGDQPQHF
cdr3_nt: TGCGCCAGCAGCTGGGGACAGGGAGGGGATCAGCCCCAGCATTTT

v_call: TRBV27
clone_size: -
j_call: TRBJ1-2
d_call: -
cdr3_aa: CASSLDTQNYGYTF
cdr3_nt: TGTGCCAGCAGTCTCGACACTCAAAACTATGGCTACACCTTC

v_call: TRBV10-3
clone_size: few
j_call: TRBJ1-1
d_call: -
cdr3_aa: CANNRELNTEAFF
cdr3_nt: TGTGCCAACAACAGGGAGTTAAACACTGAAGCTTTCTTT

v_call: TRBV27
clone_size: -
j_call: TRBJ1-6
d_call: -
cdr3_aa: CASSWVDRNSPLHF
cdr3_nt: TGTGCCAGCAGTTGGGTGGACAGAAATTCACCCCTCCACTTT

v_call: TRBV21-1
clone_size: -
j_call: TRBJ2-3
d_call: -
cdr3_aa: CASSNTPDRGDTDTQYF
cdr3_nt: TGTGCCAGCAGCAACACCCCTGACAGGGGAGACACAGATACGCAGTATTTT

v_call: TRBV29-1
clone_size: -
j_call: TRBJ2-4
d_call: -
cdr3_aa: CSVEHPLGLAKNIQYF
cdr3_nt: TGCAGCGTTGAGCATCCGCTTGGGCTAGCCAAAAACATTCAGTACTTC

v_call: TRBV19
clone_size: -
j_call: TRBJ1-1
d_call: -
cdr3_aa: CASTNFMNTEAFF
cdr3_nt: TGTGCCAGTACGAACTTCATGAACACTGAAGCTTTCTTT

v_call: TRBV19
clone_size: -
j_call: TRBJ1-6
d_call: TRBD1
cdr3_aa: CASSIATGSSPLHF
cdr3_nt: TGTGCCAGTAGTATCGCGACAGGGAGCTCACCCCTCCACTTT

v_call: TRBV19
clone_size: once
j_call: TRBJ2-6
d_call: TRBD1
cdr3_aa: CASTRDRPRSGANVLTF
cdr3_nt: TGTGCCAGTACCAGGGACAGGCCACGCTCTGGGGCCAACGTCCTGACTTTC

v_call: TRBV24-1
clone_size: -
j_call: TRBJ2-3
d_call: -
cdr3_aa: CATSDSGTDTQYF
cdr3_nt: TGTGCCACCAGTGATTCCGGCACAGATACGCAGTATTTT

v_call: TRBV5-4
clone_size: -
j_call: TRBJ2-5
d_call: TRBD2
cdr3_aa: CASSRGLAGGQETQYF
cdr3_nt: TGTGCCAGCAGCCGCGGACTAGCGGGGGGACAAGAGACCCAGTACTTC

v_call: TRBV7-9
clone_size: -
j_call: TRBJ1-2
d_call: -
cdr3_aa: CASSLAQGRANYGYTF
cdr3_nt: TGTGCCAGCAGCTTAGCTCAGGGGAGAGCTAACTATGGCTACACCTTC

v_call: TRBV9
clone_size: -
j_call: TRBJ2-3
d_call: -
cdr3_aa: CASSVAAGAGTDTQYF
cdr3_nt: TGTGCCAGCAGCGTAGCGGCAGGGGCGGGCACAGATACGCAGTATTTT